This T cell receptor beta chain was captured in a study of cytomegalovirus exposure and HLA in healthy donors (dated by TCRdb to 2015 to 2018). For the wider study: An earlier analysis of roughly 500 of the donors reported 250 to 300 Gb of sequence data and 100 million to 130 million unique TCR beta sequences from roughly 180 million T cells. Roughly 300 gigabases of sequencing data and approximately 84 million unique TCR sequences were included in an early release covering about 620 HLA-typed donors. The genetic ancestry cluster associated with self-reported Caucasian donors included about four fifths of the approximately 410 genotyped donors. The study aimed to test whether signatures of past pathogen exposure could be identified by cataloging public T cell receptors. The T cell repertoires of about 700 subjects were profiled by immunosequencing and related to cytomegalovirus serostatus. Besides the first cohort of 550 to 750 subjects, a separate validation cohort made up of over 95 different subjects was used. High-throughput TCR immunosequencing, statistical association of individual TCRs with disease status, and machine learning were combined to predict cytomegalovirus infection status. In a later analysis, previously published TCR beta repertoires from fewer than 750 donors were re-analyzed and high-resolution HLA genotyping was added so that TCR occurrence patterns could be studied. Rather than drawing on any new phenotypic data, the later analysis identified candidate immune exposures from TCR beta sequences and the way those sequences occurred across donors. In an earlier analysis of 500 to 650 of the donors, high-throughput TCR beta sequencing was used to judge whether each TCR beta V gene segment behaved as functional or pseudogenic. Donor age, sex, ethnicity and CMV serostatus were compiled together with the repertoire data. A later genetic analysis took genome-wide SNP genotypes for 398 of the 666 donors and used that subset as a discovery cohort. Every discovery cohort repertoire had been produced on one sequencing platform. Class I and class II HLA loci were covered by the typing at four-digit resolution. The number of typed donors differed by locus: about 620-640 for A, B, C, DRB1 and DQB1; 522 for DQA1; over 600 for DPA1; and around 490 for DPB1. Four to six DR-DQ haplotypes were handled as single units for association and clustering, since linkage in the cohort was strong. On average, around 200,000 unique TCR beta nucleotide sequences were sequenced per donor among more than 350 genotyped donors of the cohort, with roughly 18% of those sequences being non-productive. Overall study results and their limits: Across donors, most TCR sequences were observed very rarely, whereas some public TCRs were present in many individuals. Compared with equally common non-associated chains, HLA-associated TCR beta chains in a later analysis were more clonally expanded and had lower generation probabilities. Specific HLA alleles were associated with over 15,000 TCR beta sequences at a false discovery rate of 0.05 in a later analysis. This cohort had only TCR beta chains sequenced, and the lack of alpha or paired-chain data limited which features could be detected. When HLA alleles, especially DR and DQ, strongly co-occurred, TCR associations were difficult to assign to individual alleles. Linkage disequilibrium might explain the correlated functional status among segregating V segments, but an unknown experimental factor could not be excluded. The 87-base-pair reads could not distinguish some IMGT-functional V segments, including TRBV6-2 and TRBV6-3, so those segments were excluded. A later analysis found that TCR association rates varied across HLA loci, with DRB1 alleles showing the most associated TCRs and HLA-C alleles the fewest. A group of highly shared sequence variants was considered likely to be a technical artifact of the sequencing pipeline. In an earlier analysis of approximately 600 of the donors, most TCR beta V segments were observed in productive rearrangements about 87% or about 30% of the time, broadly matching IMGT annotations. The study listed 150 to 200 TCR beta chains as associated with cytomegalovirus. In vitro tests confirmed that three of the cytomegalovirus-associated TCR beta chains recognize cytomegalovirus antigens. A further reported finding was that TCR beta sequences accurately predicted the HLA-A and HLA-B alleles for most subjects in the first cohort. Roughly uniform sequencing depth across donors was assumed in presence/absence analyses, although this assumption may not hold. An association between a missense DCLRE1C variant and V-gene and J-gene trimming of TCR beta chains was found in a later genetic analysis and replicated in an independent cohort. The authors suggested that the approach could potentially be generalized to other disease states and immunological phenotypes. Several of the top co-occurrence clusters appeared to be linked to parvovirus B19, influenza, CMV and Epstein-Barr virus, according to a later analysis. Most CMV-associated TCR beta chains appeared to be HLA-restricted in a later analysis, and the HLA associations seemed to be driven largely by CMV exposure. Immune exposure information for the cohort was limited to CMV serostatus. In both the original and validation cohorts, the classifier was reported to diagnose cytomegalovirus status with high specificity and sensitivity. Compared with the 666-donor mean, donors in an Asian-associated ancestry cluster had fewer N-insertions in productive TCRs, according to a later genetic analysis. Because some donors lacked HLA typing at each locus, the association tests relied only on the typed subset. Because counts were too low, roughly 18 rarely observed V segments, including chromosome 9 orphons, were left out of the earlier analysis of approximately 500 of the donors.

Library construction relied on the immunoSEQ multiplex PCR assay. For the multiplex PCR, a mixture combining 60 forward primers for TCR Vbeta segments and 13 reverse primers for TCR Jbeta segments was used. Amplification of the CDR3 region of rearranged TCR beta genes was performed with a multiplex PCR assay on genomic DNA. The amplified TCR beta libraries were sequenced on the Illumina HiSeq System as 87-base-pair reads. The published analysis was carried out like this. A later analysis counted some 80 million unique TCR beta chains across the 666 repertoires, and 10 million to 11 million of these chains were shared by at least two donors. Raw reads were error-corrected and collapsed into unique sequences with a nearest-neighbor algorithm that merged closely related sequences to remove PCR and sequencing errors. V, D and J gene segments were assigned by aligning CDR3 sequences to IMGT reference sequences. Each retained sequence needed at least a six-nucleotide match to both a V gene segment and a J gene segment. A rearrangement counted as productive if the CDR3 had no stop codons and remained in frame with V and J, and every other rearrangement counted as non-productive. Following IMGT convention, CDR3 was defined as the stretch from the second conserved V-encoded cysteine up to the conserved J-encoded phenylalanine. The earlier analysis of 550 to 650 of the donors excluded any sequence lacking an unambiguous match to a single V gene segment. In an earlier analysis of 450 to 750 of the donors, a V segment was called functional when productive rearrangements were above 56.7%, and segregating when the standard deviation between donors exceeded 5%. A statistical classification framework was developed to diagnose cytomegalovirus status using the catalog of TCR beta chain sequences. In a later analysis, V and J genes were assigned by comparing TCR nucleotide sequences against IMGT/GENE-DB human TR gene sequences. Using the TCRdist pipeline, a later analysis assigned CDR3 sequences along with most-parsimonious VDJ recombination scenarios. In a later analysis, each TCR beta chain was defined by its CDR3 amino acid sequence together with its V-gene family, and reads lacking a unique V-gene family were excluded. In a later analysis, 550 to 650 highly shared, low-generation-probability nucleotide sequences were removed to address suspected cross-contamination and a sequencing artifact. In a later analysis, a clonal expansion index was calculated for each public chain from normalized within-repertoire ranks of inferred template counts. Generation probabilities in a later analysis came from a VDJ recombination model fitted to out-of-frame rearrangements, and those results were checked against IGoR. In a later analysis, TCR-TCR, TCR-HLA and TCR-CMV co-occurrence was scored with hypergeometric tests, and a repertoire-size bias correction was applied to TCR pairs. False discovery rates were estimated in a later analysis by permuting HLA or CMV assignments 20 times. A later analysis grouped co-occurring TCRs with DBSCAN, adding TCRdist sequence similarity when clustering within HLA-allele-positive subsets. For co-occurrence clustering, repertoires with fewer than 30,000 or more than 120,000 public chains were excluded, along with a handful of repertoires with anomalous nucleotide sharing. TCRdb's version of the immuneACCESS table is confined to in-frame rearrangements and falls short of the full clone set. An unresolved V gene accounts for under half of the shortfall where checked; the remainder is of unknown origin. The V and J calls and the clone size are those of that table, but D and trimming were determined from the DNA. For this sample the table gives 120,000 or so clones, of which roughly 78% were detected only once. The top ten clonotypes cover 1% to 1.5% of the sample.

In total, 666 healthy bone marrow donors made up the cohort. At the time of sampling, every cohort member was nominally healthy, though immune exposures that went unrecorded were likely present. The donor tested CMV seronegative and was one of the 352 seronegative cohort members. Every donor gave a peripheral blood sample, and the peripheral blood mononuclear cells from that sample were used for TCR beta sequencing. Genomic DNA extraction from the blood cell samples was performed with the Qiagen DNeasy Blood Extraction Kit. The CDR3 sequence holds 13 residues, the cysteine and phenylalanine included. Only the CDR3 portion is preserved as DNA: 39 bases, with reading frame beginning at the first base. CDR1 and CDR2 were assigned from the germline V gene as KGHSH and LQKENI. Trimming takes 2 bases from V and 1 base from J, and the germline ends sit 6 bases apart. With respect to this clone: The specificity of this receptor is unknown. No much larger clonotype is one base removed from it; base qualities were not supplied. Other DNA sequences within the sample encode an identical CDR3.

Sequencing was carried out using PBMCs. The chain joins TRBV18 to TRBJ2-7; too little of a D gene remains to name it. This receptor was obtained from a woman in her thirties in good health and CMV-seronegative. The CDR3 region: CASSPGQSYEQYF. In nucleotides, the sequence is TGTGCCAGCTCACCAGGCCAGTCCTACGAGCAGTACTTC.